These T cell receptor beta chains were read from a single sample in a study of radiotherapy plus CTLA-4 blockade in lung cancer. The assay was immunoSEQ multiplex PCR, and TCRdb's table has in-frame clones only and misses some. Among some 37,000 clones listed, 72% were seen once. The sample in question was peripheral blood, obtained from a patient treated with radiotherapy plus ipilimumab. These receptors originate from a human donor with non-small cell lung cancer who had stable disease on radiotherapy plus ipilimumab. CDR3s include the opening cysteine and the closing phenylalanine or tryptophan. The order of the fields is V gene, clone size, CDR3 length, D gene, J gene, CDR3 protein, CDR3 DNA. D genes are given only for firm matches. Where a row states a size, it is once, few, many or the class of an expanded clone; other rows omit it.

V gene: TRBV7-8
clone size: NA
CDR3 length: 17
D gene: NA
J gene: TRBJ1-3
CDR3 protein: CASSLDVGWEGPNTIYF
CDR3 DNA: TGTGCCAGCAGCTTAGATGTGGGGTGGGAGGGCCCGAACACCATATATTTT

V gene: TRBV29-1
clone size: NA
CDR3 length: 15
D gene: TRBD2
J gene: TRBJ2-3
CDR3 protein: CSVAGLATSTDTQYF
CDR3 DNA: TGCAGCGTTGCAGGACTAGCAACTAGCACAGATACGCAGTATTTT

V gene: TRBV5-4
clone size: NA
CDR3 length: 14
D gene: NA
J gene: TRBJ2-1
CDR3 protein: CASRKGGIGDEQFF
CDR3 DNA: TGTGCCAGCAGAAAGGGCGGGATCGGCGATGAGCAGTTCTTC

V gene: TRBV7-2
clone size: few
CDR3 length: 16
D gene: TRBD1
J gene: TRBJ1-4
CDR3 protein: CASSTRTGTTNEKLFF
CDR3 DNA: TGTGCCAGCAGCACACGGACAGGAACAACTAATGAAAAACTGTTTTTT

V gene: TRBV9
clone size: once
CDR3 length: 15
D gene: TRBD2
J gene: TRBJ2-1
CDR3 protein: CASSIGGESYNEQFF
CDR3 DNA: TGTGCCAGCAGCATCGGGGGGGAATCCTACAATGAGCAGTTCTTC

V gene: TRBV13
clone size: NA
CDR3 length: 13
D gene: NA
J gene: TRBJ1-1
CDR3 protein: CASRLGEESEAFF
CDR3 DNA: TGTGCCAGCAGGTTAGGAGAGGAGTCTGAAGCTTTCTTT

V gene: TRBV15
clone size: NA
CDR3 length: 14
D gene: NA
J gene: TRBJ2-4
CDR3 protein: CATSRAGARGIQYF
CDR3 DNA: TGTGCCACCAGCAGAGCAGGGGCTAGGGGCATTCAGTACTTC

V gene: TRBV5-4
clone size: NA
CDR3 length: 16
D gene: NA
J gene: TRBJ2-6
CDR3 protein: CASSPQGGSGANVLTF
CDR3 DNA: TGTGCCAGCAGTCCTCAAGGGGGCTCTGGGGCCAACGTCCTGACTTTC

V gene: TRBV18
clone size: NA
CDR3 length: 17
D gene: NA
J gene: TRBJ2-3
CDR3 protein: CASSRSTAGAMGDTQYF
CDR3 DNA: TGTGCCAGCTCTAGATCCACGGCAGGCGCAATGGGTGATACGCAGTATTTT

V gene: TRBV7-8
clone size: few
CDR3 length: 15
D gene: TRBD1
J gene: TRBJ2-7
CDR3 protein: CASSLADRPSYEQYF
CDR3 DNA: TGTGCCAGCAGCTTAGCGGACAGGCCCTCCTACGAGCAGTACTTC

V gene: TRBV5-1
clone size: once
CDR3 length: 17
D gene: NA
J gene: TRBJ2-1
CDR3 protein: CASSLASGSSGYNEQFF
CDR3 DNA: TGCGCCAGCAGCTTGGCCTCAGGATCGTCGGGATACAATGAGCAGTTCTTC

V gene: TRBV5-6
clone size: NA
CDR3 length: 15
D gene: TRBD1
J gene: TRBJ1-1
CDR3 protein: CASSPKDRVNTEAFF
CDR3 DNA: TGTGCCAGCAGCCCAAAGGACAGGGTGAACACTGAAGCTTTCTTT

V gene: TRBV27
clone size: NA
CDR3 length: 15
D gene: TRBD1
J gene: TRBJ2-6
CDR3 protein: CASRAGGSGANVLTF
CDR3 DNA: TGTGCCAGCAGAGCAGGGGGATCCGGGGCCAACGTCCTGACTTTC

V gene: TRBV7-2
clone size: once
CDR3 length: 14
D gene: NA
J gene: TRBJ2-7
CDR3 protein: CASSLARGIYEQYF
CDR3 DNA: TGTGCCAGCAGCTTAGCCAGGGGTATCTACGAGCAGTACTTC

V gene: TRBV9
clone size: NA
CDR3 length: 15
D gene: NA
J gene: TRBJ2-2
CDR3 protein: CASSVVALATGELFF
CDR3 DNA: TGTGCCAGCAGCGTAGTGGCACTAGCAACCGGGGAGCTGTTTTTT

V gene: TRBV5-8
clone size: NA
CDR3 length: 14
D gene: NA
J gene: TRBJ1-2
CDR3 protein: CASSQAGRPYGYTF
CDR3 DNA: TGTGCCAGCAGCCAAGCGGGAAGGCCCTATGGCTACACCTTC

V gene: TRBV7-7
clone size: NA
CDR3 length: 14
D gene: TRBD1
J gene: TRBJ2-7
CDR3 protein: CASSQTGQSYEQYF
CDR3 DNA: TGTGCCAGCAGCCAGACAGGGCAATCCTACGAGCAGTACTTC

V gene: TRBV5-1
clone size: once
CDR3 length: 13
D gene: NA
J gene: TRBJ1-4
CDR3 protein: CASSATRNEKLFF
CDR3 DNA: TGCGCCAGCAGCGCGACTCGTAATGAAAAACTGTTTTTT

V gene: TRBV7-9
clone size: NA
CDR3 length: 17
D gene: TRBD1
J gene: TRBJ1-1
CDR3 protein: CASSFSFGQGPRDEAFF
CDR3 DNA: TGTGCCAGCAGCTTTTCATTTGGACAGGGGCCAAGGGATGAAGCTTTCTTT

V gene: TRBV6-4
clone size: NA
CDR3 length: 14
D gene: NA
J gene: TRBJ1-6
CDR3 protein: CASNLQGRRGPLHF
CDR3 DNA: TGTGCCAGCAACTTACAGGGTCGTCGGGGACCCCTCCACTTT

V gene: TRBV30
clone size: NA
CDR3 length: 18
D gene: NA
J gene: TRBJ1-3
CDR3 protein: CAWSVSQPGGRRGNTIYF
CDR3 DNA: TGTGCCTGGAGTGTTAGTCAACCGGGGGGGCGCAGGGGAAACACCATATATTTT

V gene: TRBV2
clone size: NA
CDR3 length: 11
D gene: TRBD1
J gene: TRBJ2-7
CDR3 protein: CASLDRGEQYF
CDR3 DNA: TGTGCCAGCCTTGACAGGGGCGAGCAGTACTTC

V gene: TRBV15
clone size: once
CDR3 length: 12
D gene: NA
J gene: TRBJ2-3
CDR3 protein: CATSRATDTQYF
CDR3 DNA: TGTGCCACCAGCAGAGCTACAGATACGCAGTATTTT

V gene: TRBV5-8
clone size: NA
CDR3 length: 14
D gene: NA
J gene: TRBJ1-4
CDR3 protein: CASSWTASYEKLFF
CDR3 DNA: TGTGCCAGCAGCTGGACAGCGAGCTATGAAAAACTGTTTTTT

V gene: TRBV11-2
clone size: few
CDR3 length: 14
D gene: TRBD2
J gene: TRBJ2-5
CDR3 protein: CASSPGTKVETQYF
CDR3 DNA: TGTGCCAGCAGCCCGGGGACTAAGGTGGAGACCCAGTACTTC

V gene: TRBV9
clone size: NA
CDR3 length: 19
D gene: TRBD1
J gene: TRBJ2-7
CDR3 protein: CASSESPGQGLSLDHEQYF
CDR3 DNA: TGTGCCAGCAGCGAGTCCCCGGGACAGGGTCTTTCTCTTGACCACGAGCAGTACTTC

V gene: TRBV6-6
clone size: few
CDR3 length: 14
D gene: NA
J gene: TRBJ2-7
CDR3 protein: CASSPEGSSYEQYF
CDR3 DNA: TGTGCCAGCAGCCCCGAGGGTAGCTCCTACGAGCAGTACTTC

V gene: TRBV4-3
clone size: NA
CDR3 length: 16
D gene: NA
J gene: TRBJ1-2
CDR3 protein: CASSQDWRTAIHGYTF
CDR3 DNA: TGCGCCAGCAGCCAAGATTGGAGGACAGCTATTCATGGCTACACCTTC